The next 25 T cell receptor beta chains were all read from a single sample in a study of blood T cell repertoires in COVID-19. The protocol was immunoSEQ multiplex PCR, while the TCRdb copy is restricted to in-frame clones and leaves out a portion. The sample lists about 200,000 clones; roughly 80% were seen once. The specimen sequenced was peripheral blood. The receptors come from an elderly woman with COVID-19, enrolled during active disease.

This clone appeared a single time. The J gene is TRBJ1-2, the V gene TRBV5-1; D is possibly TRBD1 (6 bases). Trimming took off 4 bases at V and 5 bases at J, with 18 bases between the two ends. This CDR3 contains 15 residues. The V gene's germline CDR1 is SGHRS and CDR2 YFSETQ. CDR3 residues: CASSQGQPGSYGYTF. The CDR3 DNA reads as TGCGCCAGCAGCCAGGGACAACCGGGGTCTTATGGCTACACCTTC.

The chain recombines TRBV27 with TRBJ2-5; 10 bases agree with TRBD1. Trimming cost V 4 bases and J 6 bases; bases outside gene matches: 8. The CDR3 has 15 amino acids. CDR1 is MNHEY, CDR2 SMNVEV, per germline (reference sequence). The CDR3 DNA is TGTGCCAGCAGTTCGCAGCCGGACAGGGGGAAGACCCAGTACTTC. It is translated as CASSSQPDRGKTQYF.

The sample holds a few counts of this clone. CDR3 protein: CASSLVGQEAAFF. Here the CDR3 DNA reads TGTGCCAGCAGCTTAGTTGGGCAGGAGGCGGCTTTCTTT. The chain employs TRBV7-8 and TRBJ1-1; D not certain. The CDR3 spans 13 residues. Germline V gene data show CDR1 as SGHVS and CDR2 as FQNEAQ. The V and J ends lost 1 base and 11 bases respectively, with 14 bases between them.

Only a few counts were recorded for this clone. This chain joins TRBV5-1 and TRBJ2-6; weak D call: TRBD1 (6 bases). V lost 4 bases and J 0 bases, leaving 11 bases between the germline ends. In germline, CDR1 is SGHRS, CDR2 YFSETQ. This CDR3 has 16 amino acids. CDR3 nucleotide sequence: TGCGCCAGCAGCACCACAGGGAACTCTGGGGCCAACGTCCTGACTTTC. This codes for CASSTTGNSGANVLTF.

CDR3 in DNA: TGCGCCAGCAGTCAATCGAAAGAGGGCGGCTATGGCTACACCTTC. Residues: CASSQSKEGGYGYTF. The chain combines TRBV23-1 with TRBJ1-2; D is uncertain. TRBV23-1 is reported as an ORF; its role is uncertain. This CDR3 spans 15 amino acids. Trimming took off 0 bases at V and 4 bases at J, with 12 bases between the two ends.

J is TRBJ2-7 and V is TRBV7-2; 11 positions agree with TRBD2. Germline V gene lookup returns CDR1 SGHTA and CDR2 FQGNSA. The trim removed 4 bases at V and 7 bases at J, leaving 6 bases unmatched. The CDR3 totals 14 residues. The CDR3 is CASSSIAGGREQYF. CDR3 nucleotide sequence: TGTGCCAGCAGCTCAATAGCGGGAGGGCGGGAGCAGTACTTC.

This clone was counted between two and nine times. As DNA, the CDR3 is TGTGCCAGCAGAATCGGAGGCGGATTGGTCCAAGAGACCCAGTACTTC. It encodes CASRIGGGLVQETQYF. The V call is TRBV7-9, the J call TRBJ2-5; tentatively, D is TRBD2 (5 bases). Trimming cost V 6 bases and J 1 base, with 18 bases left between them. Germline CDR1 reads SEHNR; CDR2 reads FQNEAQ (reference sequence). This CDR3 region has 16 residues.

The V and J genes are TRBV12-3 or TRBV12-4 and TRBJ2-5; D perhaps matches TRBD2 (5 bases). CDR3 length equals 13 residues. Trimming shortened V by 4 bases and J by 5 bases, and 11 bases separated the two germline ends. The CDR3, as DNA: TGTGCCAGCAGTTCCCAGCTAGCTGAGACCCAGTACTTC. This sequence encodes CASSSQLAETQYF.

V gene TRBV7-6 combines with J gene TRBJ2-5; D remains ambiguous. The germline V gene has CDR1 SGHVS and CDR2 FNYEAQ. V dropped 2 bases and J dropped 3 bases, with 7 bases sitting between them. The CDR3 is made up of 13 amino acids. In DNA, the CDR3 is TGTGCCAGCAGCTTATTTGCGGAAGAGACCCAGTACTTC. Translating gives CASSLFAEETQYF.

V is TRBV28 and J is TRBJ2-5, with D possibly matching TRBD1 (7 bases). The V end lost 6 bases, the J end lost 6 bases, and 17 bases lay between the germline ends. Germline CDR1 MDHEN, CDR2 SYDVKM. There are 14 residues in the CDR3. CDR3 bases: TGTGCCAGCAGCCGAAGGCAGGGGGGACAGACCCAGTACTTC. Amino acids: CASSRRQGGQTQYF.

This clone appeared a single time. CDR3 amino acids: CASSLVRGTGGSTDTQYF. CDR3 in DNA: TGCGCCAGCAGCTTGGTTCGCGGGACAGGGGGTAGCACAGATACGCAGTATTTT. The genes are TRBV5-1 and TRBJ2-3, with 11 bases identical to TRBD1. V was clipped by 0 bases and J by 0 bases; unmatched bases: 6. The CDR3 extends over 18 amino acids. CDR1 and CDR2 (germline): SGHRS, YFSETQ.

The chain joins TRBV11-2 to TRBJ2-5, with 7 bases identical to TRBD1. CDR3 size: 13 residues. The germline gives CDR1 SGHAT, CDR2 FQNNGV. V trimming: 5 bases; J trimming: 4 bases; junction bases outside the gene matches: 4. CDR3 residues: CASSPPGGETQYF. In nucleotides, the CDR3 is TGTGCCAGCAGCCCGCCAGGGGGAGAGACCCAGTACTTC.

The chain combines TRBV30 with TRBJ2-1; no reliable D call. CDR1 is GTSNPN, CDR2 SVGIG, per germline (reference sequence). The CDR3 totals 13 residues. V shed 4 bases and J shed 8 bases, with 15 bases lying between them. The CDR3 nucleotides read TGTGCCTGGATGAGAAGGTTACGGGATGAGCAGTTCTTC. It yields the protein CAWMRRLRDEQFF.

The chain links TRBV20-1 to TRBJ1-6; 7 bases map to TRBD1. This CDR3 region has 16 residues. Germline V gene data show CDR1 as DFQATT and CDR2 as SNEGSKA (reference sequence). The trim removed 3 bases at V and 6 bases at J, leaving 11 bases unmatched. Written as DNA, the CDR3 is TGCAGTGCTAGTCCCCAGGGGGTGGGGGGTAATTCACCCCTCCACTTT. This translates into CSASPQGVGGNSPLHF.

The rearrangement links TRBV18 to TRBJ1-2, with 8 bases fitting TRBD1. The germline gives CDR1 KGHSH, CDR2 LQKENI. The CDR3 spans 13 residues. The V and J ends lost 2 bases and 8 bases, in that order; junction bases with no gene match: 4. The CDR3 region has the DNA TGTGCCAGCTCACCAAGGACAGGGATAGGCTACACCTTC. It yields the protein CASSPRTGIGYTF.

The rearrangement joins TRBV3-1 (or the pseudogene TRBV3-2) to TRBJ1-6, with no clear D. Germline values: CDR1 LGHDT, CDR2 YNNKEL (reference sequence). The CDR3 has 12 amino acids. The germline V and J ends were trimmed by 4 bases and 10 bases, with 8 bases remaining between them. The CDR3 spells CASSPGLSPLHF. CDR3 DNA sequence: TGTGCCAGCAGCCCCGGACTATCACCCCTCCACTTT.

This clone was seen just once. The CDR3 here is CASLLAGQETQYF. The CDR3 DNA reads as TGTGCCAGCTTACTAGCGGGGCAAGAGACCCAGTACTTC. The chain couples TRBV28 to TRBJ2-5, with 10 bases identical to TRBD2. Germline assignment: CDR1 MDHEN and CDR2 SYDVKM. The junction had 2 bases not matched to a gene; V was cut back by 8 bases and J by 2 bases. This CDR3 has 13 amino acids.

The chain carries TRBV7-8 and TRBJ2-7; TRBD2 is a possible D gene (7 bases). This CDR3 comprises 16 residues. Between the trimmed V and J ends, which lost 5 bases and 3 bases, there was a span of 20 bases. The germline V gene encodes CDR1 SGHVS and CDR2 FQNEAQ. The CDR3, as DNA: TGTGCCAGCAGCCAGGGGAGGGGGAGAAGAGTCTACGAGCAGTACTTC. The encoded protein is CASSQGRGRRVYEQYF.

The chain joins TRBV5-1 to TRBJ1-1; no firm D call. Germline-derived CDR1 and CDR2 are SGHRS and YFSETQ. Deletions cut 0 bases from V and 0 bases from J, with 12 bases between. The CDR3 loop spans 16 amino acids. CDR3: CASSLGMTTMNTEAFF. As DNA, the CDR3 is TGCGCCAGCAGCTTGGGGATGACTACTATGAACACTGAAGCTTTCTTT.

V gene TRBV11-2 combines with J gene TRBJ1-2; maybe TRBD1 (5 bases). The V gene lost 1 base and the J gene lost 8 bases, with 14 bases spanning the gap. Germline V lookup: CDR1 SGHAT, CDR2 FQNNGV. There are 14 residues in the CDR3. The CDR3 loop reads CASSLVGGKRGYTF. The CDR3 region has the DNA TGTGCCAGCAGCTTAGTGGGGGGAAAGCGGGGCTACACCTTC.

The rearrangement uses TRBV10-3 and TRBJ2-1, with D possibly TRBD2 on 6 matching bases. The CDR3 has 13 amino acids. V dropped 6 bases and J dropped 8 bases, with 14 bases sitting between them. Germline V gene sequence: CDR1 ENHRY, CDR2 SYGVKD. The CDR3 DNA is TGTGCCATCAGACCGACTAGTATCGATGAGCAGTTCTTC. It codes for CAIRPTSIDEQFF.

The V call is TRBV18, the J call TRBJ2-1, with a possible D match to TRBD1 (5 bases). This CDR3 is built from 15 residues. Germline assignment: CDR1 KGHSH and CDR2 LQKENI. V was clipped by 5 bases and J by 2 bases, with 13 bases between them. Here the CDR3 DNA reads TGTGCCAGCTCAGAGTCGACAGTTGCCTACAATGAGCAGTTCTTC. This sequence encodes CASSESTVAYNEQFF.

In this sample, this clone turned up once. This chain links TRBV5-4 with TRBJ2-5, with D hard to call. The germline V and J ends were trimmed by 3 bases and 5 bases, with 11 bases remaining between them. CDR3 length: 13 amino acids. Germline-derived CDR1 and CDR2 are SGHNT and YYREEE (reference sequence). The CDR3 reads CASSSPMRETQYF. Here the CDR3 DNA reads TGTGCCAGCAGCTCTCCTATGCGCGAGACCCAGTACTTC.

This clone was counted a single time. The rearrangement joins TRBV7-9 to TRBJ2-2, with 7 bases lining up with TRBD2. The length of the CDR3 is 15 residues. The germline CDR1 and CDR2 sequences are SEHNR and FQNEAQ (reference sequence). The V segment lost 2 bases and the J segment 4 bases; nucleotides outside the gene matches: 4. CDR3 protein: CASSLSGGFTGELFF. CDR3 DNA sequence: TGTGCCAGCAGCTTATCGGGGGGATTCACCGGGGAGCTGTTTTTT.

The chain couples TRBV29-1 to TRBJ1-1; 8 bases align to TRBD1. Per germline, CDR1 SQVTM and CDR2 ANQGSEA. The CDR3 is made up of 13 amino acids. Losses at the gene ends were 6 bases for V and 0 bases for J; bases not matched to a gene: 3. DNA for the CDR3: TGCAGCGTCGGACAGGGATTGAACACTGAAGCTTTCTTT. Translated: CSVGQGLNTEAFF.